This T cell receptor beta chain was recorded in a study of cytomegalovirus exposure and HLA in healthy donors (dated by TCRdb to the late 2010s). Regarding the research as a whole: In an earlier analysis of around 540 of the donors, around 300 Gb of sequence data and approximately 120 million unique TCR beta sequences from about 179 million T cells were reported. An early release covering roughly 640 HLA-typed donors comprised about 320 gigabases of sequencing data and around 80 million unique TCR sequences. Of the roughly 400 genotyped donors, 75% to 85% were placed in the genetic ancestry cluster associated with self-reported Caucasian donors. The study was designed to test whether signatures of past pathogen exposure could be identified by cataloging public T cell receptors. The study profiled the T cell repertoires of 666 subjects by immunosequencing and related them to cytomegalovirus serostatus. Along with the approximately 650-subject first cohort, a separate validation cohort of approximately 110 different subjects was used. To predict cytomegalovirus infection status, the study brought together high-throughput TCR immunosequencing, statistical association of individual TCRs with disease status, and machine learning. In a later analysis, previously published TCR beta repertoires from several hundred donors were re-analyzed and high-resolution HLA genotyping was added so that TCR occurrence patterns could be studied. In the later analysis, no new phenotypic data were used to find candidate immune exposures; instead, reliance was placed on TCR beta sequences and their occurrence across donors. An earlier analysis of approximately 640 of the donors applied high-throughput TCR beta sequencing to assess whether each TCR beta V gene segment acted as functional or pseudogenic. Alongside the repertoire data, information on donor age, sex, ethnicity and CMV serostatus was compiled. Genome-wide SNP genotypes for about 60% of the roughly 700 donors were used in a later genetic analysis, which treated that subset as a discovery cohort. Every discovery cohort repertoire had been produced on one sequencing platform. Class I and class II HLA loci were covered by the typing at four-digit resolution. The number of donors typed differed by locus, with about 629-630 for A, B, C, DRB1 and DQB1, around 560 for DQA1, over 600 for DPA1, and approximately 470 for DPB1. Because of strong linkage in the cohort, four or five DR-DQ haplotypes were treated as single units for association and clustering. Among about 390 genotyped donors of the cohort, an average of about 240,000 unique TCR beta nucleotide sequences were sequenced per donor, around a sixth of them non-productive.

The CDR3 starts with the cysteine, ends with the phenylalanine, and has 17 residues. Only the CDR3 DNA stays, 51 bases, in frame from base 1. According to the germline V gene, CDR1 reads KGHSH and CDR2 reads LQKENI. Trimming removed 1 base from V and 1 base from J, leaving 14 bases between the germline ends. The cohort was made up of 500 to 800 healthy bone marrow donors. At the time of sampling, all cohort members were nominally healthy, though unrecorded immune exposures were likely present. The donor was CMV seropositive and was included in the group of 250 to 350 seropositive cohort members. Each donor provided a peripheral blood sample, and peripheral blood mononuclear cells were used for TCR beta sequencing. Genomic DNA was extracted from the blood cell samples with the Qiagen DNeasy Blood Extraction Kit. Details on this clone: It lacks a known antigen. No base-level quality is on record; no much larger clone is a single base apart.

The library was obtained by the immunoSEQ multiplex PCR assay. For the multiplex PCR, a mixture combining 60 forward primers for TCR Vbeta segments and 13 reverse primers for TCR Jbeta segments was used. Amplification of the CDR3 region of rearranged TCR beta genes was performed with a multiplex PCR assay on genomic DNA. The Illumina HiSeq System was used to sequence the amplified TCR beta libraries as 87-base-pair reads. Processing in the source paper ran as follows. A later analysis tallied roughly 78 million unique TCR beta chains across the 666 repertoires, and about 10 million of those chains were shared by two or more donors. A nearest-neighbor algorithm error-corrected the raw reads and collapsed the reads into unique sequences, merging closely related sequences to remove PCR and sequencing errors. CDR3 sequences were aligned to IMGT reference sequences to assign V, D and J gene segments. For a sequence to be retained, a match of at least six nucleotides to both a V gene segment and a J gene segment was required. Rearrangements were classified as productive when the CDR3 lacked stop codons and remained in frame with V and J, and all other rearrangements were classified as non-productive. Following IMGT convention, CDR3 was defined as the stretch from the second conserved V-encoded cysteine to the conserved J-encoded phenylalanine. The earlier analysis of about 620 of the donors excluded sequences that lacked an unambiguous match to a single V gene segment. An earlier analysis of about 600 of the donors called V segments functional above 56.7% productive rearrangements and segregating when the between-donor standard deviation exceeded 5%. A statistical classification framework was built to diagnose cytomegalovirus status from the catalog of TCR beta chain sequences. In a later analysis, V and J genes were assigned by comparing TCR nucleotide sequences against IMGT/GENE-DB human TR gene sequences. A later analysis assigned CDR3 sequences and most-parsimonious VDJ recombination scenarios with the TCRdist pipeline. In a later analysis, every TCR beta chain was defined by the combination of its CDR3 amino acid sequence and its V-gene family, and reads without a unique V-gene family were dropped. In a later analysis, a few hundred highly shared, low-generation-probability nucleotide sequences were removed to address suspected cross-contamination and a sequencing artifact. In a later analysis, a clonal expansion index was calculated for each public chain from normalized within-repertoire ranks of inferred template counts. In a later analysis, generation probabilities were computed using a VDJ recombination model fitted to out-of-frame rearrangements, and the results were checked against IGoR. In a later analysis, hypergeometric tests were used to score TCR-TCR, TCR-HLA and TCR-CMV co-occurrence, with a repertoire-size bias correction applied to TCR pairs. False discovery rates were estimated in a later analysis by permuting HLA or CMV assignments 20 times. In a later analysis, co-occurring TCRs were grouped using DBSCAN, and TCRdist sequence similarity was added for clustering within HLA-allele-positive subsets. For co-occurrence clustering, repertoires with fewer than 30,000 or more than 120,000 public chains were excluded, along with five repertoires with anomalous nucleotide sharing. This is the immuneACCESS table as TCRdb keeps it, with only in-frame sequences that have V and J called. A part of the clones is gone; compared with another copy, unresolved V genes explain less than half, and the rest is unexplained. V and J calls and clone size are given by that table; D and trimming were obtained from the DNA. Across this sample there are over 110,000 clones, with 75% to 80% seen only once. The ten largest account for 2% to 2.5% of the sample.

Overall results and qualifications from the work: A later genetic analysis reported fewer N-insertions in productive TCRs among donors in an Asian-associated ancestry cluster than the roughly 700-donor mean. In a later analysis, most CMV-associated TCR beta chains were found to appear HLA-restricted, with HLA associations seemingly driven largely by CMV exposure. In a later analysis, around 17,000 TCR beta sequences were associated with specific HLA alleles at a false discovery rate of 0.05. In vitro tests confirmed that a few of the cytomegalovirus-associated TCR beta chains recognize cytomegalovirus antigens. Because HLA typing was missing for some donors at each locus, association tests included only the typed subset. In this cohort, only TCR beta chains were sequenced, and detectable features were limited by the absence of alpha or paired-chain data. A group of highly shared sequence variants was considered likely to be a technical artifact of the sequencing pipeline. A further reported finding was that TCR beta sequences accurately predicted the HLA-A and HLA-B alleles for most subjects in the first cohort. While some public TCRs were present in many individuals, most TCR sequences turned up only very rarely across donors. The authors suggested that the approach could potentially be generalized to other disease states and immunological phenotypes. Correlated functional status among segregating V segments might be attributable to linkage disequilibrium, but an unknown experimental factor could not be ruled out. In an earlier analysis of around 600 of the donors, most TCR beta V segments were observed in productive rearrangements about 90% or about 30% of the time, broadly matching IMGT annotations. Roughly uniform sequencing depth across donors was assumed in presence/absence analyses, although this assumption may not hold. Because counts were too low, 15 or so rarely observed V segments, including chromosome 9 orphons, were excluded from the earlier analysis of several hundred of the donors. The 87-base-pair reads could not distinguish some IMGT-functional V segments, including TRBV6-2 and TRBV6-3, so those segments were excluded. In a later genetic analysis, a missense DCLRE1C variant was associated with V-gene and J-gene trimming of TCR beta chains, and the association was replicated in an independent cohort. The study listed 164 TCR beta chains as associated with cytomegalovirus. Assigning TCR associations to individual alleles was difficult when HLA alleles, especially DR and DQ, strongly co-occurred. For the cohort, immune exposure information was limited to CMV serostatus. The classifier was reported to diagnose cytomegalovirus status with high specificity and sensitivity in both the original cohort and the validation cohort. According to a later analysis, TCR association rates differed among HLA loci, with DRB1 alleles showing the most associated TCRs and HLA-C alleles showing the fewest. Several of the top co-occurrence clusters appeared to be linked to parvovirus B19, influenza, CMV and Epstein-Barr virus, according to a later analysis. Compared with equally common non-associated chains, HLA-associated TCR beta chains in a later analysis were more clonally expanded and had lower generation probabilities.

The sample comprised PBMCs. The chain was built from TRBV18 and TRBJ1-5, with an unclear D gene assignment. This TCR was recovered from a woman aged 18-29 years in good health and CMV-seropositive. The DNA sequence is as follows: TGTGCCAGCTCACCACTTTCGCGGGGTTCGAGCAATCAGCCCCAGCATTTT. Its coded protein is CASSPLSRGSSNQPQHF.